This T cell receptor beta chain was sequenced during a study of molecular identifiers for immune sequencing clone quantification (dated by TCRdb to the late 2010s). For the study in its entirety: In a replicate experiment, RNA from around 20,000 or 100,000 naive CD8 T cells was split into five aliquots, four of which were sequenced. This methods study used CD8 T cells to benchmark TCR RNA copy counting and molecular-identifier clustering-based TCR repertoire sequencing (MIDCIRS).

For CDR1 and CDR2, the germline V gene lists SGHVS and FNYEAQ. Counted from cysteine to phenylalanine, this CDR3 has 16 amino acids. This entry keeps only the CDR3 DNA: 48 bases, framed from base 1. The V and J ends are trimmed by 5 bases and 2 bases, leaving 18 bases between them. What the work shows at the level of the full study, not this receptor alone: When barcode sub-clustering was omitted, TCR diversity was inflated by chimeric consensus sequences, with chimeras reaching as high as 47%. Spiked-in Jurkat TCR RNA equal to a single cell's worth was reported to be detectable even within 1,100,000 naive CD8 T cells. Modeling gave around 3 recovered TCR RNA copies per cell versus 8 to 10 by digital PCR, implying 25% to 30% capture efficiency. The naive libraries included spiked-in Jurkat TCR RNA (10 copies' worth), and this RNA is not part of the donor repertoire. Clones above 20 RNA copies held over 99% of molecules in CMV-specific effector cells but under 1% in naive cells. The sizes of highly expanded clones could end up underestimated when identical TCR molecules share a barcode.

Libraries of naive CD8 T cells were built from anywhere between about 20,000 and 1,000,000 sorted cells, with 10%, 30% or 50% of the purified RNA used. Naive CD8 T cells were FACS-sorted as CD8+CD4-CCR7+CD45RA+ on a BD FACSAria II into RLT Plus buffer. To test detection sensitivity, Jurkat RNA equivalent to about ten TCR copies was spiked into samples of about 18,000-1,000,000 naive CD8 T cells. CD8 T cells were enriched with RosetteSep CD8+ T Cell Enrichment Cocktail and Ficoll-Paque, followed by ACK red cell lysis. Library prep was done by PCR. TCRdb records NextSeq 500 as the sequencer. Bulk TCR libraries were prepared as previously described, using TCR primers listed in Table S5. Total RNA was purified with the Qiagen AllPrep DNA/RNA kit. Reads from multiple sequencing runs of the same library were pooled before analysis. Regarding the original processing steps: Reads were retained only if the reads had an exact TCR constant sequence, and the retained reads were trimmed to 150 nt and grouped according to their 12-nt molecular barcodes. Reads in each barcode group were sub-clustered using a 15% Levenshtein threshold, and a quality-weighted consensus sequence was built for each RNA molecule. Non-functional sequences were excluded, and lower-count sequences lying one edit away from another sequence were also excluded. Based on fitting two negative binomial distributions, any barcode sub-cluster with under 20% of the maximum read count was discarded. The public reads were reanalyzed by TCRdb: fastp trimming at Q25, MiXCR alignment, in-frame beta chains only. Every CDR3 protein is listed once, alongside the most common genes and DNA of its rows. The V and J calls and clone size are TCRdb's, not the authors'. Across this sample there are about 630,000 distinct CDR3 sequences, with roughly 23% seen only once. The ten top clones hold 0.75% to 0.8% of the sample.

Many counts were recorded for this clonotype. Its antigen is still unknown. Base qualities were left out, and no much larger clone turns up one base away. The sequence came from a human donor in good health. Some libraries in this study had Jurkat cell RNA spiked in. The sequence is built from TRBV7-6 and TRBJ2-5, and perhaps TRBD1 as D gene, on 6 matching bases. What was sequenced was naive CD8+ T cells from blood, with Jurkat cell RNA spiked in. The cell subset or site label of this sample denotes: FACS-sorted CD8+CD4-CCR7+CD45RA+ naive T cells. The DNA is TGTGCCAGCAGCATTTCACCTGACAGGACTCAAGAGACCCAGTACTTC. This gives the protein CASSISPDRTQETQYF.